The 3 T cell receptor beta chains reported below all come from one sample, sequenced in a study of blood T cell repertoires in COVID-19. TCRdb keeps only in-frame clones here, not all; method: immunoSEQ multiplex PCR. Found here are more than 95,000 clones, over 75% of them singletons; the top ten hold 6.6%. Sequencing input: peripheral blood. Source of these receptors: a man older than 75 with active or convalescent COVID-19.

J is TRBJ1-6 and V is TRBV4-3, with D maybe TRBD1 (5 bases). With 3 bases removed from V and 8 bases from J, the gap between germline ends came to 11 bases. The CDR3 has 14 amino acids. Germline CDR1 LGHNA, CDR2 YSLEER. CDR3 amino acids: CASSQEGIYSPLHF. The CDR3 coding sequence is TGCGCCAGCAGCCAGGAGGGGATCTATTCACCCCTCCACTTT.

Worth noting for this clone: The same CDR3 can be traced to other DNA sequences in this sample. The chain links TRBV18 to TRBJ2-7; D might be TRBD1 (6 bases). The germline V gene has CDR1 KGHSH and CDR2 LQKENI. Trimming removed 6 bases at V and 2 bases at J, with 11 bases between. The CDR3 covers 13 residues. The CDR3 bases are TGTGCCAGCTCCACGACAGGTCCCTACGAGCAGTACTTC. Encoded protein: CASSTTGPYEQYF. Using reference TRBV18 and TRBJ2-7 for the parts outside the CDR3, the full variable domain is NAGVMQNPRHLVRRRGQEARLRCSPMKGHSHVYWYRQLPEEGLKFMVYLQKENIIDESGMPKERFSAEFPKEGPSILRIQQVVRGDSAAYFCASSTTGPYEQYFGPGTRLTVT.

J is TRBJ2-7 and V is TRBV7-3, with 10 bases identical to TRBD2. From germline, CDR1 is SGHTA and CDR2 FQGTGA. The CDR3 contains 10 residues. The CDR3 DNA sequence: TGTGCCAGCAGCTTACAACTAGCGGGAGTC. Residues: CASSLQLAGV.